This T cell receptor (beta chain) was captured by sequencing in a study of T cells after yellow fever vaccination. TCRdb redid the calling of the 5' RACE reads with MiXCR, one entry per CDR3 protein. This sample has 450,000 to 600,000 distinct CDR3 sequences; roughly 13% occur once, and the top ten carry about 14%. Findings and caveats of the study: Of the clonotypes, a small share occurred in both CD4 and CD8 compartments. Researchers report a weaker secondary response that nonetheless peaked faster, day 5 versus 15.

On this clonotype itself: Its matching antigen is unknown.

Per germline, CDR1 SGHRS and CDR2 YFSETQ. The CDR3 runs to 14 residues. V shed 0 bases and J 10 bases; nucleotides not matched to a gene: 6. The sequences come from PBMCs, collected on the day of the yellow fever booster vaccination. This clonotype was sampled from a man younger than 45 who received the YFV17D yellow fever vaccine. The rearrangement joins TRBV5-1 to TRBJ2-1; TRBD1 agrees at 8 bases. The CDR3 region has the DNA TGCGCCAGCAGCTTGGAAGGACAGGGAGAAGAGCAGTTCTTC. It codes for CASSLEGQGEEQFF.